What follows are 26 T cell receptor beta chains derived from one specimen sequenced in a study of lymphopenia after photon versus proton radiotherapy (dated by TCRdb to the late 2010s). The protocol used for the library was the immunoSEQ multiplex PCR assay. TCRdb limited this immuneACCESS table to in-frame rearrangements with V and J called. A share of clones is missing; checked studies link under half to unresolved V genes, and the rest is unexplained. This sample holds roughly 14,000 clones; approximately 90% were observed only once. Around 10% of the sample goes to the ten largest clones. The source was peripheral blood, collected from a patient treated with proton-based radiotherapy. The receptors come from a man between 65 and 79 years old with pancreatic cancer.

This clone was counted between two and nine times. The genes are TRBV9 and TRBJ2-7; D gene ambiguous. CDR3 length: 13 amino acids. Germline V gene lookup returns CDR1 SGDLS and CDR2 YYNGEE. V was trimmed by 3 bases and J by 1 base, leaving 8 bases between them. The CDR3 DNA sequence: TGTGCCAGCAGCGCACCGTCGTCCTACGAGCAGTACTTC. As protein: CASSAPSSYEQYF.

The rearrangement links TRBV11-2 to TRBJ1-2; the D gene is possibly TRBD1 (5 bases). Germline CDR1 SGHAT, CDR2 FQNNGV. Trimming took off 6 bases at V and 7 bases at J, with 12 bases between the two ends. This CDR3 has 12 amino acids. CDR3 in amino acids: CASRAGGFGYTF. The CDR3, as DNA: TGTGCCAGCAGAGCTGGGGGGTTTGGCTACACCTTC.

This clone was recorded once. The rearrangement links TRBV2 to TRBJ2-4, with TRBD1 matching over 8 bases. Germline lookup yields CDR1 SNHLY and CDR2 FYNNEI. The length of the CDR3 is 16 residues. Trimming cost V 7 bases and J 1 base; bases outside gene matches: 9. CDR3 nucleotide sequence: TGTGCCAGCATGGCAGGGGGCCGAGGGGCCAAAAACATTCAGTACTTC. Its translation: CASMAGGRGAKNIQYF.

The rearrangement links TRBV27 to TRBJ2-1; D is possibly TRBD2 (6 bases). The CDR3 loop spans 14 amino acids. The V gene's germline CDR1 is MNHEY and CDR2 SMNVEV (reference sequence). Trimming left V 4 bases short and J 7 bases short, with 14 bases between. CDR3 loop: CASSWGGLLNEQFF. For the CDR3, the DNA is TGTGCCAGCAGTTGGGGAGGACTTTTGAATGAGCAGTTCTTC.

The J gene is TRBJ1-1, the V gene TRBV10-2, with a tentative D call TRBD1 (6 bases). The length of the CDR3 is 16 residues. The germline V and J ends were trimmed by 8 bases and 4 bases, with 23 bases remaining between them. The germline CDR1 and CDR2 sequences are WSHSY and SAAADI. The CDR3 spells CASGSNRVGSGTEAFF. CDR3 nucleotide sequence: TGCGCCAGCGGATCCAACAGGGTGGGATCGGGCACTGAAGCTTTCTTT.

This clone was detected only once. The V gene is TRBV27, the J gene TRBJ1-1; 8 bases are shared with TRBD1. Per germline, CDR1 MNHEY and CDR2 SMNVEV (reference sequence). The CDR3 is 16 residues long. V lost 5 bases, J lost 2 bases, and 10 bases stayed unmatched. CDR3 residues: CASSPHDRGFNTEAFF. CDR3 coding DNA: TGTGCCAGCAGTCCCCATGACAGGGGATTTAACACTGAAGCTTTCTTT.

About this clone itself: Other nucleotide sequences in the sample specify the same CDR3. The chain has TRBV7-9 and TRBJ2-5, with TRBD1 identical over 8 bases. From germline, CDR1 is SEHNR and CDR2 FQNEAQ (reference sequence). Trimming at V came to 4 bases and at J to 5 bases, leaving 3 bases not matched to a gene. This CDR3 has 13 amino acids. CDR3 protein: CASSSRGPETQYF. CDR3 in DNA: TGTGCCAGCAGCTCCAGGGGGCCTGAGACCCAGTACTTC. Full variable domain (outside the CDR3, taken from reference TRBV7-9 and TRBJ2-5): DTGVSQNPRHKITKRGQNVTFRCDPISEHNRLYWYRQTLGQGPEFLTYFQNEAQLEKSRLLSDRFSAERPKGSFSTLEIQRTEQGDSAMYLCASSSRGPETQYFGPGTRLLVL.

The V gene is TRBV7-2, the J gene TRBJ2-1; no definite D call. Germline V gene data show CDR1 as SGHTA and CDR2 as FQGNSA. Trimming stripped 5 bases from V and 5 bases from J, with 16 bases between. This CDR3 has 15 residues. This CDR3 reads CASSGEILRNNEQFF. The CDR3 coding sequence is TGTGCCAGCAGCGGAGAAATCCTCAGGAACAATGAGCAGTTCTTC.

V and J are TRBV12-5 and TRBJ1-5, with 8 positions matching TRBD1. V shed 5 bases and J 6 bases; nucleotides not matched to a gene: 6. CDR3 size: 14 residues. From germline, CDR1 is LGHNT and CDR2 FRNRAP. In DNA, the CDR3 is TGTGCTAGTGGTCCGACAGGGGCGGGTCAGCCCCAGCATTTT. Amino acids: CASGPTGAGQPQHF.

The chain joins TRBV6-5 to TRBJ1-1; D not resolved. The CDR3 loop spans 15 amino acids. V lost 2 bases, J lost 7 bases, and 17 bases lay in between. Germline V gene lookup returns CDR1 MNHEY and CDR2 SVGAGI. This CDR3 is CASSYLTGPFNEAFF. The DNA for the CDR3 is TGTGCCAGCAGTTACCTCACCGGCCCGTTCAATGAAGCTTTCTTT.

The CDR3 is CASSPMGRSTGELFF. The CDR3 coding sequence is TGTGCCAGCAGCCCCATGGGGCGTAGCACCGGGGAGCTGTTTTTT. The chain has TRBV5-6 and TRBJ2-2, with D possibly being TRBD1 (5 bases). V lost 4 bases and J lost 4, with 14 bases in between. Per germline, CDR1 SGHDT and CDR2 YYEEEE. The length of the CDR3 is 15 residues.

CDR3 residues: CASSPRTSGPETQYF. The CDR3 DNA reads as TGTGCCAGCAGCCCCCGGACTAGCGGGCCTGAGACCCAGTACTTC. This rearrangement joins TRBV9 to TRBJ2-5, with TRBD2 matching over 11 bases. Germline loops: CDR1 SGDLS, CDR2 YYNGEE. The CDR3 has 15 amino acids. Unmatched junction bases numbered 7, after V lost 4 bases and J lost 5 bases. The entire variable domain, with the rest obtained from reference TRBV9 and TRBJ2-5, is as follows: DSGVTQTPKHLITATGQRVTLRCSPRSGDLSVYWYQQSLDQGLQFLIQYYNGEERAKGNILERFSAQQFPDLHSELNLSSLELGDSALYFCASSPRTSGPETQYFGPGTRLLVL.

This chain connects TRBV11-2 to TRBJ2-7, with D perhaps given as TRBD1 or TRBD2 (5 bases each). Trimming removed 2 bases at V and 3 bases at J, with 14 bases between. Germline V CDR1 and CDR2: SGHAT, FQNNGV. CDR3 size: 15 residues. The CDR3 protein is CASSLFGTAIYEQYF. CDR3 nucleotide sequence: TGTGCCAGCAGCTTATTCGGGACGGCGATCTACGAGCAGTACTTC.

The V call is TRBV5-1, the J call TRBJ2-5; 7 nucleotides align to TRBD2. This CDR3 contains 14 residues. V was pared by 4 bases and J by 2 bases, with 5 bases of the junction left unmatched. Germline lookup yields CDR1 SGHRS and CDR2 YFSETQ. Written as DNA, the CDR3 is TGCGCCAGCAGCGCGGGACTAACTCAAGAGACCCAGTACTTC. Translation: CASSAGLTQETQYF.

This clone was counted between two and nine times. V usage is TRBV4-2 and J usage is TRBJ2-3, with D possibly being TRBD2 (5 bases). V lost 1 base, J lost 5 bases, and 13 bases lay in between. Germline-derived CDR1 and CDR2 are LGHNA and YNFKEQ. The CDR3 is 15 amino acids. CDR3 loop: CASSQGVLAEDTQYF. Written as DNA, the CDR3 is TGTGCCAGCAGCCAAGGGGTGCTAGCTGAAGATACGCAGTATTTT.

The chain joins TRBV9 to TRBJ1-1, with D maybe TRBD1 (5 bases). V was shortened by 0 bases and J by 1 base, with 10 bases between the two germline ends. The CDR3 extends over 15 amino acids. CDR1 and CDR2 from the germline V gene are SGDLS and YYNGEE. Here the CDR3 DNA reads TGTGCCAGCAGCGTAGATGCTCAGGGGAACACTGAAGCTTTCTTT. Translating it yields CASSVDAQGNTEAFF.

The V gene is TRBV30, the J gene TRBJ2-7; no definite D call. V lost 6 bases and J 0 bases, leaving 15 bases between the germline ends. Germline CDR1 is GTSNPN and CDR2 is SVGIG (reference sequence). CDR3 length: 14 residues. CDR3 loop: CACNPRQDSYEQYF. The CDR3 DNA sequence: TGTGCCTGTAACCCCCGGCAGGACTCCTACGAGCAGTACTTC.

This clone was seen a single time. The rearrangement links TRBV30 to TRBJ1-1; D may be TRBD1 (6 bases). The V and J ends lost 1 base and 4 bases respectively, with 13 bases between them. The CDR3 is 14 amino acids. Germline V gene lookup returns CDR1 GTSNPN and CDR2 SVGIG (reference sequence). In nucleotides, the CDR3 is TGTGCCTGGAGTGGTGGGGGCTGGGGCACTGAAGCTTTCTTT. Its protein is CAWSGGGWGTEAFF.

The chain recombines TRBV4-2 with TRBJ2-1; the D gene is possibly TRBD2 (6 bases). The CDR3 is 15 amino acids. Germline CDR1 and CDR2: LGHNA and YNFKEQ. Trimming pared 0 bases from V and 3 bases from J, leaving 9 bases between. This CDR3 is CASSQEAGLYNEQFF. CDR3 in DNA: TGTGCCAGCAGCCAAGAGGCGGGGCTCTACAATGAGCAGTTCTTC.

The V and J genes are TRBV9 and TRBJ1-1, with 10 bases aligning to TRBD1. The CDR3 is 15 residues long. V was pared by 2 bases and J by 0 bases, with 1 base of the junction left unmatched. Germline lookup yields CDR1 SGDLS and CDR2 YYNGEE. CDR3 loop: CASSVGQGMNTEAFF. The CDR3 nucleotides are TGTGCCAGCAGCGTGGGACAGGGGATGAACACTGAAGCTTTCTTT.

The chain combines TRBV11-2 with TRBJ1-2, with TRBD1 matching 8 bases. The CDR3 sequence is 13 residues long. After removal of 5 bases from V and 5 bases from J, the junction contained 4 bases not matched to a gene. Germline V gene sequence: CDR1 SGHAT, CDR2 FQNNGV. The CDR3 loop is CASSAQGAYGYTF. The CDR3 nucleotides read TGTGCCAGCAGCGCTCAGGGGGCGTATGGCTACACCTTC.

The V call is TRBV29-1, the J call TRBJ2-3; D may be TRBD1 or TRBD2 (5 bases each). V was clipped by 7 bases and J by 0 bases, with 14 bases between them. Looked up from germline, CDR1 is SQVTM and CDR2 is ANQGSEA. This CDR3 spans 14 amino acids. The CDR3 spells CSAEAGASTDTQYF. CDR3 nucleotides: TGCAGCGCTGAGGCCGGGGCTAGCACAGATACGCAGTATTTT.

V usage is TRBV6-6 and J usage is TRBJ1-1; D possibly corresponds to TRBD1 (5 bases). With 6 bases removed from V and 0 bases from J, the gap between germline ends came to 11 bases. The germline V gene has CDR1 MNHNY and CDR2 SVGAGI (reference sequence). The CDR3 contains 14 residues. CDR3 loop: CASRPQGMNTEAFF. The CDR3 region has the DNA TGTGCCAGCAGGCCGCAGGGCATGAACACTGAAGCTTTCTTT.

The chain joins TRBV9 to TRBJ2-1; 9 positions agree with TRBD2. From germline, CDR1 is SGDLS and CDR2 YYNGEE. Losses at the gene ends were 0 bases for V and 1 base for J; bases not matched to a gene: 11. CDR3 length: 19 residues. In nucleotides, the CDR3 is TGTGCCAGCAGCGTAGTAGGTAGCGGGAGCGCTGAGTCCTACAATGAGCAGTTCTTC. Translating it yields CASSVVGSGSAESYNEQFF. The full variable domain, rest sourced from reference TRBV9 and TRBJ2-1, is DSGVTQTPKHLITATGQRVTLRCSPRSGDLSVYWYQQSLDQGLQFLIQYYNGEERAKGNILERFSAQQFPDLHSELNLSSLELGDSALYFCASSVVGSGSAESYNEQFFGPGTRLTVL.

The rearrangement joins TRBV13 to TRBJ2-5; D possibly corresponds to TRBD2 (6 bases). This CDR3 spans 13 amino acids. Germline V gives CDR1 PRHDT, CDR2 FYEKMQ (reference sequence). The V end lost 5 bases, the J end lost 7 bases, and 14 bases lay between the germline ends. The chain's CDR3 is CASSTDPGGTQYF. The CDR3 DNA follows: TGTGCCAGCAGCACCGACCCCGGGGGGACCCAGTACTTC.

The gene calls are TRBV18 and TRBJ2-1; 10 positions match TRBD2. The CDR3 totals 17 residues. CDR1 and CDR2 (germline): KGHSH, LQKENI. Trimming removed 2 bases from V and 1 base from J; junction bases left unmatched: 5. CDR3 DNA: TGTGCCAGCTCACCAGGGGTAGCGGGGGGATCCTACAATGAGCAGTTCTTC. Translating gives CASSPGVAGGSYNEQFF.